The source of this T cell receptor beta chain is a study of OX40 agonist ivuxolimab in advanced cancers. Germline CDR1 is SGHDT and CDR2 is YYEEEE. The CDR3 sequence is 12 residues long. Trimming cost V 3 bases and J 1 base, with 5 bases left between them. TCRdb keeps only in-frame clones here, not all; method: immunoSEQ multiplex PCR. Among tens of thousands of clones, 80% to 95% were seen once, and the ten largest hold 1% to 1.3%. The sequencing used CD4+ or CD8+ T cells sorted from blood, collected in a trial of the OX40 agonist ivuxolimab. This chain connects TRBV5-6 to TRBJ2-7, with D unclear. The TCR sequence derives from an adult with an advanced solid tumor such as melanoma, head and neck, liver or kidney cancer. This CDR3 reads CASSWQSYEQYF. CDR3 bases: TGTGCCAGCAGCTGGCAATCCTACGAGCAGTACTTC.